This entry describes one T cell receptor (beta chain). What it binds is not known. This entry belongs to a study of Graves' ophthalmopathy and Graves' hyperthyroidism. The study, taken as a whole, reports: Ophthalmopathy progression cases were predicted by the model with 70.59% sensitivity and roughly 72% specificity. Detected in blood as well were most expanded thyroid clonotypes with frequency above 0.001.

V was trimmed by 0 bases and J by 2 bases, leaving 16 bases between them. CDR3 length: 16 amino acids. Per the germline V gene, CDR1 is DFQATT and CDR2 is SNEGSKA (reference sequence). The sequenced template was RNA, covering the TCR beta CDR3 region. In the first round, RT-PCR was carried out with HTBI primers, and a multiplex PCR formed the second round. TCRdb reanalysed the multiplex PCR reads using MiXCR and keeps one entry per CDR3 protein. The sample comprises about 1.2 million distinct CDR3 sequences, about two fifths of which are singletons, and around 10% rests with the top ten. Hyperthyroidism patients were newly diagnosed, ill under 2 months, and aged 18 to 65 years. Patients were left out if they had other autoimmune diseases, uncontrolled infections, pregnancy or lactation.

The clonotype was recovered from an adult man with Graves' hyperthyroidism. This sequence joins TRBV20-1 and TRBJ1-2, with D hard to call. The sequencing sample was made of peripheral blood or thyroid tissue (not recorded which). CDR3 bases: TGCAGTGCTAGAGAACCTTACAGTCTTTTAAACTATGGCTACACCTTC. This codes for CSAREPYSLLNYGYTF.